This TCR beta chain was retrieved from a study of breast tumors, draining lymph nodes, adjacent tissues. The study, taken as a whole, reports: Luminal-like breast cancer showed significantly higher tumor–nontumor repertoire similarity than basal-like. Tumors had less TCR diversity than lymph nodes, more than nontumor tissue.

Axillary draining lymph nodes of breast cancer patients supplied the node samples. V was clipped by 3 bases and J by 8 bases, with 17 bases between them. This CDR3 has 15 residues. Germline V gene data show CDR1 as LGHNT and CDR2 as FRNRAP. This clonotype came up many times. Its antigen remains unknown. Using its own MiXCR run on the multiplex PCR reads, TCRdb lists one record per CDR3 protein. The table shows 200,000 to 300,000 distinct CDR3 sequences, with roughly 31% occurring only once. The receptor was isolated from a female donor with breast cancer. Some clones in this sample may be carry-over from other donors' samples. The sequencing sample was made of axillary lymph node tissue. The chain recombines TRBV12-5 with TRBJ2-1; a possible D gene is TRBD1 (6 bases). The CDR3, as DNA: TGTGCTAGTGGTTTAGGGCAGGGGTTGACCGATGAGCAGTTCTTC. This gives the protein CASGLGQGLTDEQFF.